The present T cell receptor beta chain was sequenced within a study of blood T cell repertoires in COVID-19. Study-wide context: Samples of COVID-19 (acute and convalescent) were obtained from the United States, Italy and Spain. T cells, B-cell-depleted T cells, or PBMCs supplied cDNA or gDNA.

This clone was observed a few times. Original processing notes: Estimation of nucleated cell counts relied on the amplification of reference gene primers. Here immunoSEQ multiplex PCR was the method, and the copy in TCRdb shows in-frame clones only, minus some. For V, J and clone size, that table is used; D and trimming come from the DNA. Of approximately 180,000 clones in the sample, approximately 85% were seen once. Germline V lookup: CDR1 MDHEN, CDR2 SYDVKM. The CDR3 length is 18 residues. After removal of 2 bases from V and 6 bases from J, the junction contained 14 bases not matched to a gene. This TCR derives from a man aged 55-75 years with acute or convalescent COVID-19. The chain uses TRBV28 and TRBJ2-1; 9 nucleotides line up with TRBD2. The material sequenced was peripheral blood. CDR3 residues: CASSLMANSGSRFNEQFF. The CDR3 coding sequence is TGTGCCAGCAGTTTAATGGCCAATAGCGGGAGCCGATTCAATGAGCAGTTCTTC.